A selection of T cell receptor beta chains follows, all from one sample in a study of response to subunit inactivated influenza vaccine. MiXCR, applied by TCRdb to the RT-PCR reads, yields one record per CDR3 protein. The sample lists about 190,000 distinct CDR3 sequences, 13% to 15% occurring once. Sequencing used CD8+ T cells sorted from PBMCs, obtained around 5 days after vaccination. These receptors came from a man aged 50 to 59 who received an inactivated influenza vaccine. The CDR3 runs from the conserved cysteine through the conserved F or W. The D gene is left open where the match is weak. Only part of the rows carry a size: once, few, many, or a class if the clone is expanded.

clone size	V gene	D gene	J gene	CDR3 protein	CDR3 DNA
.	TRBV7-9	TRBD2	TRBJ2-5	CASSPLRVAGEETQYF	TGTGCCAGCAGCCCTCTCAGGGTAGCGGGGGAAGAGACCCAGTACTTC
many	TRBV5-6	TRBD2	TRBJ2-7	CASSLTSGILHEQYF	TGTGCCAGCAGCTTGACTAGCGGGATCCTCCACGAGCAGTACTTC
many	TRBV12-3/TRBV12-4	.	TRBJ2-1	CASSLSASSYNEQFF	TGTGCCAGCAGTTTATCGGCGAGCTCCTACAATGAGCAGTTCTTC
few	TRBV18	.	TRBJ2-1	CASSPVGTVYNEQFF	TGTGCCAGCTCACCAGTCGGGACTGTCTACAATGAGCAGTTCTTC
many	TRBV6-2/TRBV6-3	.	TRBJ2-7	CASIGTSYEQYF	TGTGCCAGCATCGGGACCTCCTACGAGCAGTACTTC
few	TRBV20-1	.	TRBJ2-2	CSARIATGELFF	TGCAGTGCTAGGATAGCCACCGGGGAGCTGTTTTTT
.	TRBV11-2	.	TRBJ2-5	CASSHHQDRQETQYF	TGTGCCAGCAGCCACCACCAGGACCGCCAAGAGACCCAGTACTTC
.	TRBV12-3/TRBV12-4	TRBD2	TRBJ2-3	CASSFSGALGDTQYF	TGTGCCAGCAGTTTCAGCGGGGCCCTAGGAGATACGCAGTATTTT
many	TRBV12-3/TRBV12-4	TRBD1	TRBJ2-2	CASSLRDRQSGELFF	TGTGCCAGCAGTTTACGGGACAGGCAATCCGGGGAGCTGTTTTTT
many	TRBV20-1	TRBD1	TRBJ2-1	CSAYGRGLGNEQFF	TGCAGTGCTTATGGCAGGGGGCTAGGGAATGAGCAGTTCTTC
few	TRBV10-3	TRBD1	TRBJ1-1	CAIKGANTEAFF	TGTGCCATCAAGGGGGCGAACACTGAAGCTTTCTTT